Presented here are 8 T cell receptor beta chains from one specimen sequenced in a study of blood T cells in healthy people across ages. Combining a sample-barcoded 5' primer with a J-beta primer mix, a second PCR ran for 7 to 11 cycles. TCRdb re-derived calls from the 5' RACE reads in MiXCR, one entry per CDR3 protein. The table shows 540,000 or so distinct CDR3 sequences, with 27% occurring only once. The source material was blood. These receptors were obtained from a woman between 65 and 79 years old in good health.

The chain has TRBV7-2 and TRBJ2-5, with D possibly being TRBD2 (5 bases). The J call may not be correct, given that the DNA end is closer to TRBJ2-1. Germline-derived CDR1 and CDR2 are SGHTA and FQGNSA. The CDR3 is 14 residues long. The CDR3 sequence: CASSLVGLGDEQFF. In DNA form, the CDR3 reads TGTGCCAGCAGCTTAGTCGGGCTCGGGGATGAGCAGTTCTTC.

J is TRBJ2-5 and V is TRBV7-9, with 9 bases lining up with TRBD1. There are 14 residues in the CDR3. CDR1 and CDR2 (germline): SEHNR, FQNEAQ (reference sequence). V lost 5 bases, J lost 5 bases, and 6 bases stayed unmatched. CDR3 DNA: TGTGCCAGCAGCCCCGGGACAGGGACGGAGACCCAGTACTTC. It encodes CASSPGTGTETQYF. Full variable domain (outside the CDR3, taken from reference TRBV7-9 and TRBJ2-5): DTGVSQNPRHKITKRGQNVTFRCDPISEHNRLYWYRQTLGQGPEFLTYFQNEAQLEKSRLLSDRFSAERPKGSFSTLEIQRTEQGDSAMYLCASSPGTGTETQYFGPGTRLLVL.

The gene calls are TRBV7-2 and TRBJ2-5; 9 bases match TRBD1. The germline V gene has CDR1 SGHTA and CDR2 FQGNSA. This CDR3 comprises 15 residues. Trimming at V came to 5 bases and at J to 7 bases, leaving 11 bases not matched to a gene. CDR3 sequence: CASSLGTGFGGTQYF. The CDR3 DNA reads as TGTGCCAGCAGCCTAGGGACAGGGTTTGGTGGGACCCAGTACTTC.

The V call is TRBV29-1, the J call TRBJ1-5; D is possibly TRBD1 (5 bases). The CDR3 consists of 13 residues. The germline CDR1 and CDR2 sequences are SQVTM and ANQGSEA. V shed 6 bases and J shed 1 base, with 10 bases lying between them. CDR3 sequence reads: CSVQGNSNQPQHF. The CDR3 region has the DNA TGCAGCGTCCAGGGTAACAGCAATCAGCCCCAGCATTTT.

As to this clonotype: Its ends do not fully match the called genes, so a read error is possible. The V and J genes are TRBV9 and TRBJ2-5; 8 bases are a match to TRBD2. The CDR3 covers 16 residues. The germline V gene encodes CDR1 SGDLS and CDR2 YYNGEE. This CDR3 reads CASSAGGSGVTDTQYF. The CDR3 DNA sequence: TGTGCCAGCAGCGCTGGGGGTAGCGGGGTCACAGATACGCAGTATTTC.

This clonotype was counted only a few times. CDR3 protein: CASSSTGDSYEQYF. Written as DNA, the CDR3 is TGCGCCAGCAGCTCCACGGGGGACTCCTACGAGCAGTACTTC. The J gene is TRBJ2-7, the V gene TRBV5-1; possibly TRBD2 for D (6 bases). The germline V gene has CDR1 SGHRS and CDR2 YFSETQ. The germline V and J ends were trimmed by 3 bases and 0 bases, with 10 bases remaining between them. The CDR3 totals 14 residues.

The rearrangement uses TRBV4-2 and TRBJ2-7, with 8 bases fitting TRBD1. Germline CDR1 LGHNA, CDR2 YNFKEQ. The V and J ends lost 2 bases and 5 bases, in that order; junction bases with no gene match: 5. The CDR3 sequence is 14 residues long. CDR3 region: CASSQPGGRDEQYF. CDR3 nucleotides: TGTGCCAGCAGCCAACCAGGGGGCCGGGACGAGCAGTACTTC.

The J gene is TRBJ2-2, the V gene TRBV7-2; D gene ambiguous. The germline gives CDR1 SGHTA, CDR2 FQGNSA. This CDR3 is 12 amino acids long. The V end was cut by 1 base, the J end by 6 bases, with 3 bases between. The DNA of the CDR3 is TGTGCCAGCAGCTTAGGTCCCGGGGAGCTGTTTTTT. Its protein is CASSLGPGELFF.